This TCR beta chain was identified in a study of radiation and T cells in renal cell carcinoma. Germline V gene lookup returns CDR1 LNHDA and CDR2 SQIVND (reference sequence). This CDR3 contains 13 residues. Germline trimming cut 5 bases from V and 2 bases from J; bases unmatched to any gene: 3. The method was immunoSEQ multiplex PCR; TCRdb's version includes in-frame clones alone and lacks a portion of them. The table lists around 140,000 clones, around 88% of them singletons. Regarding time point: blood 4 weeks post-SBRT, at nephrectomy. Documented treatment: 15 Gy SBRT to primary tumor, nephrectomy 4 weeks later.

The chain employs TRBV19 and TRBJ2-7; 7 bases map to TRBD1. The sequence derives from a woman aged 45 to 65 with renal cell carcinoma. The sequences come from blood, collected from a patient whose treatment included radiotherapy and nephrectomy. The CDR3 loop reads CASSPTGAYEQYF. The CDR3 region has the DNA TGTGCCAGTAGTCCAACAGGGGCCTACGAGCAGTACTTC.